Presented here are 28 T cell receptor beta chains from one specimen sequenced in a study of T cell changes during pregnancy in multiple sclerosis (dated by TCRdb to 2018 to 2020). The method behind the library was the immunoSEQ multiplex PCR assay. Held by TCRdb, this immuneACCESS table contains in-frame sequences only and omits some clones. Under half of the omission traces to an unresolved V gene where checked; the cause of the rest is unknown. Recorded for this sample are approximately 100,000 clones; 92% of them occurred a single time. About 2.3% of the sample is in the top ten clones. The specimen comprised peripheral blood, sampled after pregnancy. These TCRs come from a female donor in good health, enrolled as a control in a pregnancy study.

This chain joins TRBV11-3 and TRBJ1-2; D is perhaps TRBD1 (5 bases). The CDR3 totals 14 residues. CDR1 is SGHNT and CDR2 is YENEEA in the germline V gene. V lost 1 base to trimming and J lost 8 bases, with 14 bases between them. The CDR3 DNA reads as TGTGCCAGCAGCTTAGCAGGGATTCAGAGAGGCTACACCTTC. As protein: CASSLAGIQRGYTF.

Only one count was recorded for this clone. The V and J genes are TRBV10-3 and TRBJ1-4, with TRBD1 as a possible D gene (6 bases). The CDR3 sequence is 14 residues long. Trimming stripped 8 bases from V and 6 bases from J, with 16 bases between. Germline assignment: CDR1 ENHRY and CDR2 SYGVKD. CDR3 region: CAIASGAQDEKLFF. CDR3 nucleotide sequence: TGTGCCATCGCATCAGGGGCCCAAGATGAAAAACTGTTTTTT.

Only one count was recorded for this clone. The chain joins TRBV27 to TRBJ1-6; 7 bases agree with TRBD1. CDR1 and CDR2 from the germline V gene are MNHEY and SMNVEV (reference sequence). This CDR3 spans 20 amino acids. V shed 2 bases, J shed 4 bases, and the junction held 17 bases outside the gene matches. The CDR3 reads CASSLRRGATGSRYNSPLHF. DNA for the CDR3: TGTGCCAGCAGTTTACGGCGGGGGGCGACAGGGTCTAGGTATAATTCACCCCTCCACTTT.

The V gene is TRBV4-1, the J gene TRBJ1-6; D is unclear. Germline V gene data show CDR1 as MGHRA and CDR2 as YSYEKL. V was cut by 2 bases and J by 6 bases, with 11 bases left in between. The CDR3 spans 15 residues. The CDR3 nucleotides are TGCGCCAGCAGCCAATGGACGGGGAGTAATTCACCCCTCCACTTT. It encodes CASSQWTGSNSPLHF.

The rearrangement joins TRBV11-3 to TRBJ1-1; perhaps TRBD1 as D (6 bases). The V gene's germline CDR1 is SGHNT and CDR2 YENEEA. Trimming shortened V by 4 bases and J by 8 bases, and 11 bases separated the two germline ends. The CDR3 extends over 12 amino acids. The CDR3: CASSSLTGEAFF. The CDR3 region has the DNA TGTGCCAGCAGCTCTCTGACAGGCGAAGCTTTCTTT.

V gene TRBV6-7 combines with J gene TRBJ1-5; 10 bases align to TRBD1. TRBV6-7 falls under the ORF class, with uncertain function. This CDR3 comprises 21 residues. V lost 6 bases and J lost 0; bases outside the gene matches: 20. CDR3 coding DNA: TGTGCCAGCAGCCCAATTCATCCGGGACAGGGGATAAGGTATAGCAATCAGCCCCAGCATTTT. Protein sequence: CASSPIHPGQGIRYSNQPQHF.

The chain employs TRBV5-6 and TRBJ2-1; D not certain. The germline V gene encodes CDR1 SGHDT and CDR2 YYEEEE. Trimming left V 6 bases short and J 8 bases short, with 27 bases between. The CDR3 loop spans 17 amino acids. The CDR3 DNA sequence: TGTGCCAGCACCTCGTTTTTTAGCTACCCCCCGAACGATGAGCAGTTCTTC. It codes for CASTSFFSYPPNDEQFF.

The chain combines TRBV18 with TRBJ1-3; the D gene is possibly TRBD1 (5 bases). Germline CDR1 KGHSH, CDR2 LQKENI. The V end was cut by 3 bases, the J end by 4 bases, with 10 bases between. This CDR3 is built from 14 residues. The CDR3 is CASSPPGVGNTIYF. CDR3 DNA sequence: TGTGCCAGCTCACCTCCGGGGGTCGGAAACACCATATATTTT.

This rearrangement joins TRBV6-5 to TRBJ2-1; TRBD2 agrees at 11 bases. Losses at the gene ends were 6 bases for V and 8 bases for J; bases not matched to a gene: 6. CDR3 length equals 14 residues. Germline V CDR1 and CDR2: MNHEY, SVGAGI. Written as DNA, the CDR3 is TGTGCCAGCAGAACTAGCGGGAGAGTTCATGAGCAGTTCTTC. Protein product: CASRTSGRVHEQFF.

In DNA, the CDR3 is TGTGCCAGCAGTTCAACAGGGGATCAGCCCCAGCATTTT. Translated: CASSSTGDQPQHF. J is TRBJ1-5 and V is TRBV6-5, with 7 nucleotides matching TRBD1. The CDR3 is made up of 13 amino acids. V trimming: 4 bases; J trimming: 5 bases; junction bases outside the gene matches: 2. Germline lookup yields CDR1 MNHEY and CDR2 SVGAGI.

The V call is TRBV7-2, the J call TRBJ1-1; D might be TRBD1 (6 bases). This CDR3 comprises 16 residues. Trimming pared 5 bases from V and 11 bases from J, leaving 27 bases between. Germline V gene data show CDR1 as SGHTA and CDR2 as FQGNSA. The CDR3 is CASSLTRGGVGASAFF. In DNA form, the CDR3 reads TGTGCCAGCAGCCTTACCCGGGGGGGCGTGGGGGCATCGGCTTTCTTT.

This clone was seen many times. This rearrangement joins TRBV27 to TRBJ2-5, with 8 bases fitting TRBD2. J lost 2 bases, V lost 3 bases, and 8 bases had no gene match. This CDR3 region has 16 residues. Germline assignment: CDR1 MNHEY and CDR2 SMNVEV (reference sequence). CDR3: CASSFASGGVQETQYF. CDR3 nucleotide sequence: TGTGCCAGCAGTTTCGCCTCCGGGGGGGTACAAGAGACCCAGTACTTC.

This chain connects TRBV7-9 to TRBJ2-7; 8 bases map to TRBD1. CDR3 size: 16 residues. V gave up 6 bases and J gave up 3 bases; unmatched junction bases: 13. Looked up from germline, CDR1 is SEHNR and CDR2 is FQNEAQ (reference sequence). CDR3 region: CASSQAPGQEFYEQYF. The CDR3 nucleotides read TGTGCCAGCAGTCAAGCGCCGGGACAGGAATTCTACGAGCAGTACTTC.

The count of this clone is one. In DNA form, the CDR3 reads TGTGCCAGCAGCCCTCAGACAGGGGGCAATGAGCAGTTCTTC. The encoded protein is CASSPQTGGNEQFF. V is TRBV7-6 and J is TRBJ2-1; TRBD1 matches 9 bases. The CDR3 length is 14 residues. Germline V lookup: CDR1 SGHVS, CDR2 FNYEAQ. J lost 6 bases, V lost 5 bases, and 5 bases had no gene match.

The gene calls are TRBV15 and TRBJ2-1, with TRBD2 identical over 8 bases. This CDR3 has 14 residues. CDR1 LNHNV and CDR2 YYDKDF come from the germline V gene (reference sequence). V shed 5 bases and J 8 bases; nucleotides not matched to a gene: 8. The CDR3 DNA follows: TGTGCCACCAGCCGCGGGGGGACCTCGGATGAGCAGTTCTTC. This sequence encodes CATSRGGTSDEQFF.

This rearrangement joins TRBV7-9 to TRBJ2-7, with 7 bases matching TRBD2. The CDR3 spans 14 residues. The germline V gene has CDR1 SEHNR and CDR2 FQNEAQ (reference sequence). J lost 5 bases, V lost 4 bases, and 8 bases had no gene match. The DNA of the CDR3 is TGTGCCAGCAGCTCGGGAGGACTAGTCCACGAGCAGTACTTC. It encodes CASSSGGLVHEQYF.

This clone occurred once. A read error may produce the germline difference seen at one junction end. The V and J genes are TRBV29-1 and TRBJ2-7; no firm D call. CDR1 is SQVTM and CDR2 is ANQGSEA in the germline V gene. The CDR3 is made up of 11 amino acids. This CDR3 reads CSVVFGSVTYF. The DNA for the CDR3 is TGCAGCGTTGTGTTCGGTTCAGTGACTTATTTC.

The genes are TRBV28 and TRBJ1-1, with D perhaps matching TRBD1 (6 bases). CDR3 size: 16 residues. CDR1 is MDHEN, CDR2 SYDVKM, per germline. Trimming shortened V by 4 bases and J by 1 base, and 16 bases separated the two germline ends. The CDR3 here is CASSSPVGGKNTEAFF. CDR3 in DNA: TGTGCCAGCAGTTCCCCTGTAGGGGGAAAGAACACTGAAGCTTTCTTT.

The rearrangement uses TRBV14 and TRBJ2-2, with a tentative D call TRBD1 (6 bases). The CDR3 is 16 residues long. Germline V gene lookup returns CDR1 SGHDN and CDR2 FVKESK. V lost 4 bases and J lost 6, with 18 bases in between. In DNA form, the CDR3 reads TGTGCCAGCAGCCGAAATGGAGCCTGGACAGCCGGGGAGCTGTTTTTT. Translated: CASSRNGAWTAGELFF.

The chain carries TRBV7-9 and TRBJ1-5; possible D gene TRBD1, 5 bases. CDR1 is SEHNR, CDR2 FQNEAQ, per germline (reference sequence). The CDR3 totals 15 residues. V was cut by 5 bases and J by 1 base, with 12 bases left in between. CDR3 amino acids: CASSMGPVSNQPQHF. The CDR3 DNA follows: TGTGCCAGCAGCATGGGGCCCGTGAGCAATCAGCCCCAGCATTTT. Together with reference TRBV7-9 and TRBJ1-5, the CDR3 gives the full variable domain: DTGVSQNPRHKITKRGQNVTFRCDPISEHNRLYWYRQTLGQGPEFLTYFQNEAQLEKSRLLSDRFSAERPKGSFSTLEIQRTEQGDSAMYLCASSMGPVSNQPQHFGDGTRLSIL.

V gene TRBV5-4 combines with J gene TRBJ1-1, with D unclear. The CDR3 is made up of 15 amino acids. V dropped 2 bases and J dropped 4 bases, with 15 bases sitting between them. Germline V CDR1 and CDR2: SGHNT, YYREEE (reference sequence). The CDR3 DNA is TGTGCCAGCAGCTTCCTTAGGGAGTTGAGCACTGAAGCTTTCTTT. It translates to CASSFLRELSTEAFF.

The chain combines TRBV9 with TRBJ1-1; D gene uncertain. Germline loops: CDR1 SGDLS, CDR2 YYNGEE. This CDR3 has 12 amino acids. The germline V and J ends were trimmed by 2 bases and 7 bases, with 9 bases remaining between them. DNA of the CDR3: TGTGCCAGCAGCGTTTCGGGTCGTGAAGCTTTCTTT. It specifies CASSVSGREAFF.

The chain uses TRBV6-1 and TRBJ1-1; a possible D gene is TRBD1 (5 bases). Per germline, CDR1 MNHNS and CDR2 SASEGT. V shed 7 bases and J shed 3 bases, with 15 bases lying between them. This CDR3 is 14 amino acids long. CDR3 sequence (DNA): TGTGCCAGCAAGCAACGGGGGGAGGACACTGAAGCTTTCTTT. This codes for CASKQRGEDTEAFF.

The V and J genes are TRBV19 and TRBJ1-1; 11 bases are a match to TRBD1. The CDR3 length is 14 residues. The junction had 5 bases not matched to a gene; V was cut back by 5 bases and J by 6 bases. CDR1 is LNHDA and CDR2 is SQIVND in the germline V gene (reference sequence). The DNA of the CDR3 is TGTGCCAGTAGTTTTGGACAGGGGGCCTCTGAAGCTTTCTTT. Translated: CASSFGQGASEAFF.

The CDR3 DNA sequence: TGCGCCAGCAGCTTTGGGACAGGGCGAAACTATGGCTACACCTTC. The encoded protein is CASSFGTGRNYGYTF. The chain recombines TRBV5-1 with TRBJ1-2; 9 bases align to TRBD1. CDR1 SGHRS and CDR2 YFSETQ come from the germline V gene. Trimming took 2 bases from V and 2 from J; bases not matched to a gene: 4. This CDR3 has 15 amino acids.

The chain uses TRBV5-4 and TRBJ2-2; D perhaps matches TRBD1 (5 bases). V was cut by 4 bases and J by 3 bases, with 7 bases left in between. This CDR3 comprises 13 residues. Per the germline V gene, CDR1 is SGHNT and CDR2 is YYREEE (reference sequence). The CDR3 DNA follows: TGTGCCAGCAGCGTAGGGGACACCGGGGAGCTGTTTTTT. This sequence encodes CASSVGDTGELFF.

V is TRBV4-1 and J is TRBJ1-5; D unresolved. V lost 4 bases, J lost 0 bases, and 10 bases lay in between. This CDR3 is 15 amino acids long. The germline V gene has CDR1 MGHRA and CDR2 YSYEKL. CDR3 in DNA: TGCGCCAGCAGCCGGGAGATGAATAGCAATCAGCCCCAGCATTTT. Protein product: CASSREMNSNQPQHF.

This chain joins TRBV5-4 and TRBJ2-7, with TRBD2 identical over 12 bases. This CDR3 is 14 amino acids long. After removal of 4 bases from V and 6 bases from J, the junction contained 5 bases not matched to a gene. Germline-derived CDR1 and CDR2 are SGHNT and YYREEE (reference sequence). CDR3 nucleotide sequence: TGTGCCAGCAGCCCGATGACTAGCGGGAGCGAGCAGTACTTC. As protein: CASSPMTSGSEQYF.